This is a list of T cell receptor beta chains from one sample in a study of T cell changes during pregnancy in multiple sclerosis. Assay: immunoSEQ multiplex PCR; the TCRdb copy retains only in-frame clones and omits some. Among tens of thousands of clones listed, 75% to 90% were seen once. Sample: peripheral blood, taken before pregnancy. These receptors all stem from a female donor with multiple sclerosis, enrolled in a pregnancy study. Each CDR3 is given with its conserved first and last residue. A D gene is named only where the DNA matches it firmly. The size field is filled for only some rows; it gives once, few, many or a size class.

abundance: .; v_gene: TRBV10-3; j_gene: TRBJ1-1; d_gene: .; CDR3aa: CAISAGGELAFF; CDR3nt: TGTGCCATCAGTGCTGGGGGCGAATTAGCTTTCTTT
abundance: .; v_gene: TRBV7-9; j_gene: TRBJ1-5; d_gene: .; CDR3aa: CASSSFNQPQHF; CDR3nt: TGTGCCAGCAGCTCCTTTAATCAGCCCCAGCATTTT
abundance: .; v_gene: TRBV25-1; j_gene: TRBJ1-3; d_gene: TRBD1; CDR3aa: CASSPDREDTIYF; CDR3nt: TGTGCCAGCAGTCCGGACAGGGAGGACACCATATATTTT
abundance: .; v_gene: TRBV7-3; j_gene: TRBJ2-3; d_gene: .; CDR3aa: CASSSSEDTQYF; CDR3nt: TGTGCCAGCTCATCATCGGAGGATACGCAGTATTTT
abundance: .; v_gene: TRBV11-2; j_gene: TRBJ2-7; d_gene: .; CDR3aa: CASSLTGVYEQYF; CDR3nt: TGTGCCAGCAGCCTTACAGGAGTATACGAGCAGTACTTC
abundance: .; v_gene: TRBV25-1; j_gene: TRBJ2-3; d_gene: .; CDR3aa: CASSEWGGISTDTQYF; CDR3nt: TGTGCCAGCAGTGAATGGGGCGGGATAAGCACAGATACGCAGTATTTT
abundance: .; v_gene: TRBV10-3; j_gene: TRBJ1-3; d_gene: TRBD1; CDR3aa: CAISEVVQGAANTIYF; CDR3nt: TGTGCCATCAGTGAGGTGGTACAGGGGGCGGCGAACACCATATATTTT
abundance: .; v_gene: TRBV10-3; j_gene: TRBJ2-7; d_gene: .; CDR3aa: CAISGSSSYEQYF; CDR3nt: TGTGCCATCAGTGGTTCGAGCTCCTACGAGCAGTACTTC
abundance: .; v_gene: TRBV4-3; j_gene: TRBJ1-6; d_gene: TRBD1; CDR3aa: CASSLSRDSLSSPLHF; CDR3nt: TGCGCCAGCAGCCTCTCCCGGGACAGTCTGAGCTCACCCCTCCACTTT
abundance: once; v_gene: TRBV7-3; j_gene: TRBJ2-1; d_gene: .; CDR3aa: CASSAAGDYNEQFF; CDR3nt: TGTGCCAGCAGCGCCGCGGGCGACTACAATGAGCAGTTCTTC